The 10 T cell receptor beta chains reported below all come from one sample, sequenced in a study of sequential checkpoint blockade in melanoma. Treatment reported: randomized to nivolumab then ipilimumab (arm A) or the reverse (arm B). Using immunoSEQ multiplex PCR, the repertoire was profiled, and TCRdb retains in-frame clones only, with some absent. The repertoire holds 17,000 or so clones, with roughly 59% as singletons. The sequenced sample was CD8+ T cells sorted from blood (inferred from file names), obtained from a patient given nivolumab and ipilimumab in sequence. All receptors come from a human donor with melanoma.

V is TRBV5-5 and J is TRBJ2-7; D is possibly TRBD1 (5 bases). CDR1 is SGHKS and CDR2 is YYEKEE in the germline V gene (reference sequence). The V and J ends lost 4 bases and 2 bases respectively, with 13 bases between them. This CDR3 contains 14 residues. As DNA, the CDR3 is TGTGCCAGCAGCATACGACAGCGCGCCTACGAGCAGTACTTC. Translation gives CASSIRQRAYEQYF.

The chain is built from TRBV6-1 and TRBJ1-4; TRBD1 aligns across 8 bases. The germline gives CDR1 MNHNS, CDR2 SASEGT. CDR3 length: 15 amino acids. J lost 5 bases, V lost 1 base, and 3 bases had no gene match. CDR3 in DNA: TGTGCCAGCAGTGAAGGGACAGGGCTAAATGAAAAACTGTTTTTT. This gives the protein CASSEGTGLNEKLFF.

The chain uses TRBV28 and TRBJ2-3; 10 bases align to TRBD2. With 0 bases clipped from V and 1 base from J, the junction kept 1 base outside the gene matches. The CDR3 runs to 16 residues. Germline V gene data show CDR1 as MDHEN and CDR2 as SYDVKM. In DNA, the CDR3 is TGTGCCAGCAGTTTATGGGGGACTAGCGGCACAGATACGCAGTATTTT. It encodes CASSLWGTSGTDTQYF.

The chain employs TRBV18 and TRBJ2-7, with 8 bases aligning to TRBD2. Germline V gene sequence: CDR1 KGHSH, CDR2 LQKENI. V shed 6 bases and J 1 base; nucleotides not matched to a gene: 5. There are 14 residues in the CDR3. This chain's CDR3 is CASSRGAGSYEQYF. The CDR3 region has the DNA TGTGCCAGCTCGCGGGGGGCAGGGTCCTACGAGCAGTACTTC.

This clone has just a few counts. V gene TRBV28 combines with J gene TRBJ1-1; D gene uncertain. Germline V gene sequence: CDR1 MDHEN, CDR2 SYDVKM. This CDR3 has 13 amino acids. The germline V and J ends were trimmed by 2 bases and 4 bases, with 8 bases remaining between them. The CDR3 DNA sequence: TGTGCCAGCAGTTTAATTGGAGGCACTGAAGCTTTCTTT. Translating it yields CASSLIGGTEAFF.

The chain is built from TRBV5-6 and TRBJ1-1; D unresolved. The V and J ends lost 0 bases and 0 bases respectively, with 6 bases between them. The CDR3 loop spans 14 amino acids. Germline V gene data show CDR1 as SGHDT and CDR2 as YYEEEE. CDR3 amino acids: CASSLGSVNTEAFF. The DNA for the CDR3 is TGTGCCAGCAGCTTGGGTTCAGTGAACACTGAAGCTTTCTTT. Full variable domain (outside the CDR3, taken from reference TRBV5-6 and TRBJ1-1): DAGVTQSPTHLIKTRGQQVTLRCSPKSGHDTVSWYQQALGQGPQFIFQYYEEEERQRGNFPDRFSGHQFPNYSSELNVNALLLGDSALYLCASSLGSVNTEAFFGQGTRLTVV.

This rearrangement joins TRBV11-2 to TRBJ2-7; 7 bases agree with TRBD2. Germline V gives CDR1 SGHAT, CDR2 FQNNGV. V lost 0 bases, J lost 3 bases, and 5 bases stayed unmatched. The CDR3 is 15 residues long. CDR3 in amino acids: CASSLEPSGNYEQYF. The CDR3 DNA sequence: TGTGCCAGCAGCTTAGAACCTAGCGGAAACTACGAGCAGTACTTC.

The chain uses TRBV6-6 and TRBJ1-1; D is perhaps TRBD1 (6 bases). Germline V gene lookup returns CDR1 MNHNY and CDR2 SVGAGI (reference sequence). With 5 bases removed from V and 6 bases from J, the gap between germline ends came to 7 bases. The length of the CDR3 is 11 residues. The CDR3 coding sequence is TGTGCCAGCAGTGGGGGCCCTGAAGCTTTCTTT. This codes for CASSGGPEAFF.

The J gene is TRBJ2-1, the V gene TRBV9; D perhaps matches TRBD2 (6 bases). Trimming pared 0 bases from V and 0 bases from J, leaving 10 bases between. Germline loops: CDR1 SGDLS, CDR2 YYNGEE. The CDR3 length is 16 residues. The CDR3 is CASSVEIAVSYNEQFF. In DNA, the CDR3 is TGTGCCAGCAGCGTAGAGATAGCGGTCTCCTACAATGAGCAGTTCTTC.

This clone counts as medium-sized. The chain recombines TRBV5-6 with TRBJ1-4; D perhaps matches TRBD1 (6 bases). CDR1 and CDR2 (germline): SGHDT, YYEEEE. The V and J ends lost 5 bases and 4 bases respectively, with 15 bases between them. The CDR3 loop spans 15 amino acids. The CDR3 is CASSLSGALNEKLFF. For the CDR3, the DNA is TGTGCCAGCAGTTTGTCAGGGGCCCTTAATGAAAAACTGTTTTTT.